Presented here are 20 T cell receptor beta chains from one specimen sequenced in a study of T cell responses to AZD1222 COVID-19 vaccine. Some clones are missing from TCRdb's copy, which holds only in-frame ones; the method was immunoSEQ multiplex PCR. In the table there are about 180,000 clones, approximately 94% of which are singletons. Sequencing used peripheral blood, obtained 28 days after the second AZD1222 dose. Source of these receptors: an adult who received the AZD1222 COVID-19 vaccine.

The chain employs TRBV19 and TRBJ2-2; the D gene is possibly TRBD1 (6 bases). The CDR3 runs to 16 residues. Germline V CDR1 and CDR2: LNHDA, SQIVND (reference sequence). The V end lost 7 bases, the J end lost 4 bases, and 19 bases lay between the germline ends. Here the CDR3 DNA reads TGTGCCAGTACCCCCTACAGGGATCTAGGCACCGGGGAGCTGTTTTTT. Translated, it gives CASTPYRDLGTGELFF.

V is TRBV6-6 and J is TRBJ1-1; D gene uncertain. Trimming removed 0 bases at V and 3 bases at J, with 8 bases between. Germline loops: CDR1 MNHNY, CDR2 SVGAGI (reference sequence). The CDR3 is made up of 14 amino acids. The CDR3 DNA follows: TGTGCCAGCAGTTACTCAGGAGATCACACTGAAGCTTTCTTT. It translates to CASSYSGDHTEAFF.

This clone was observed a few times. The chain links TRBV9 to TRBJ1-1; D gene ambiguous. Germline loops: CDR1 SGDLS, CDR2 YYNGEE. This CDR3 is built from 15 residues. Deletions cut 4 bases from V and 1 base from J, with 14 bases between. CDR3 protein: CASSLTATKNTEAFF. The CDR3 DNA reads TGTGCCAGCAGCCTAACAGCGACCAAGAACACTGAAGCTTTCTTT. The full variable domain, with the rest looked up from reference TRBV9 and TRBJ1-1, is DSGVTQTPKHLITATGQRVTLRCSPRSGDLSVYWYQQSLDQGLQFLIQYYNGEERAKGNILERFSAQQFPDLHSELNLSSLELGDSALYFCASSLTATKNTEAFFGQGTRLTVV.

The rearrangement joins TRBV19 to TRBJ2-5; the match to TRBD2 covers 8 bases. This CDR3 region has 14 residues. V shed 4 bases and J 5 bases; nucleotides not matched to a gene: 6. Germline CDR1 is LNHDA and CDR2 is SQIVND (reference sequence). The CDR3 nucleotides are TGTGCCAGTAGTACCCGGGGGGGGCCGGAGACCCAGTACTTC. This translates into CASSTRGGPETQYF.

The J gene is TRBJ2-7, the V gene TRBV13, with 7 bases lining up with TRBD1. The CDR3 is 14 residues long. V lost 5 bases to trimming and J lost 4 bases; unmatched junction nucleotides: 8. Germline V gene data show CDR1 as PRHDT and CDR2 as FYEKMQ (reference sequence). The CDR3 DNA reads TGTGCCAGCAGCCGCACGGGACAGCTATACGAGCAGTACTTC. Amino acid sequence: CASSRTGQLYEQYF. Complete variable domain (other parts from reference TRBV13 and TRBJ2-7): AAGVIQSPRHLIKEKRETATLKCYPIPRHDTVYWYQQGPGQDPQFLISFYEKMQSDKGSIPDRFSAQQFSDYHSELNMSSLELGDSALYFCASSRTGQLYEQYFGPGTRLTVT.

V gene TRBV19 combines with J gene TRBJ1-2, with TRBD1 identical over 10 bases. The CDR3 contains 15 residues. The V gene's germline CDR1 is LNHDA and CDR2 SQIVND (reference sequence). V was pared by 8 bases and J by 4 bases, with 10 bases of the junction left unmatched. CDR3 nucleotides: TGTGCCAGTTCCTCGACAGGGGGCGCGGGCTATGGCTACACCTTC. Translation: CASSSTGGAGYGYTF.

The CDR3 reads CASNEGNTEAFF. CDR3 bases: TGTGCCAGCAATGAGGGGAACACTGAAGCTTTCTTT. The genes are TRBV28 and TRBJ1-1; D gene uncertain. Germline CDR1 is MDHEN and CDR2 is SYDVKM. Trimming took off 7 bases at V and 1 base at J, with 7 bases between the two ends. The CDR3 is 12 residues long.

CDR3 residues: CASSLGGNNQPQHF. The CDR3 DNA follows: TGTGCCAGCAGCTTAGGCGGAAATAATCAGCCCCAGCATTTT. The chain has TRBV7-2 and TRBJ1-5; D uncertain. This CDR3 comprises 14 residues. Trimming shortened V by 1 base and J by 4 bases, and 8 bases separated the two germline ends. The germline V gene has CDR1 SGHTA and CDR2 FQGNSA.

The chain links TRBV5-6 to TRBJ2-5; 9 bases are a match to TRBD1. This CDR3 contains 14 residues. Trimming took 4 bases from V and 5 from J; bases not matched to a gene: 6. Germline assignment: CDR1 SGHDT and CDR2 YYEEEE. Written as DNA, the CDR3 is TGTGCCAGCAGCCTGGGACAGGGAGGGGAGACCCAGTACTTC. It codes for CASSLGQGGETQYF.

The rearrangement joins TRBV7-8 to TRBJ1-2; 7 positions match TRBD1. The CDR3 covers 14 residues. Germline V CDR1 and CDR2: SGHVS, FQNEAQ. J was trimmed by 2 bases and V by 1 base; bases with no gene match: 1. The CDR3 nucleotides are TGTGCCAGCAGCTTAGGACAGGGCAACTATGGCTACACCTTC. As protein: CASSLGQGNYGYTF.

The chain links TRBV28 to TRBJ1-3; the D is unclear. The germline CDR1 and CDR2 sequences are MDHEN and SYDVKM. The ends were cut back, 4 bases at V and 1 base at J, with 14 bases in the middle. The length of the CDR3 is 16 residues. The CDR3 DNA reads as TGTGCCAGCAGTTCGTACGCGCGCCAATCTGGAAACACCATATATTTT. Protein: CASSSYARQSGNTIYF.

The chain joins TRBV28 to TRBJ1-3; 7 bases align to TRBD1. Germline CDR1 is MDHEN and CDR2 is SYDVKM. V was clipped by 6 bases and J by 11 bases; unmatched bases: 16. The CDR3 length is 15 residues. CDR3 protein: CASSPRGRGAKAIYF. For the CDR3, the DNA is TGTGCCAGCAGCCCCCGTGGCAGGGGGGCTAAAGCCATATATTTT. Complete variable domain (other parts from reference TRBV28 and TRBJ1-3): DVKVTQSSRYLVKRTGEKVFLECVQDMDHENMFWYRQDPGLGLRLIYFSYDVKMKEKGDIPEGYSVSREKKERFSLILESASTNQTSMYLCASSPRGRGAKAIYFGEGSWLTVV.

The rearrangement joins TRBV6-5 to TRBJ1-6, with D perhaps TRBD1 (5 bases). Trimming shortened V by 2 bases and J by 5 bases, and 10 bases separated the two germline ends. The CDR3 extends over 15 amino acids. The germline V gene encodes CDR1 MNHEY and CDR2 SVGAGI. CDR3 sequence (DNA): TGTGCCAGCAGTTACCTGCCAGGGAATAATTCACCCCTCCACTTT. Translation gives CASSYLPGNNSPLHF.

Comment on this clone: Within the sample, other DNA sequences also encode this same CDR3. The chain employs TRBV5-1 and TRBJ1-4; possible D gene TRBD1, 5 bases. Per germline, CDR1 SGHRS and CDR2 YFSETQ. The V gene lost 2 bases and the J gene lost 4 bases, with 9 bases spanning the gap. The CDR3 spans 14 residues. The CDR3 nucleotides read TGCGCCAGCAGCTTCACAGGCGGTAATGAAAAACTGTTTTTT. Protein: CASSFTGGNEKLFF.

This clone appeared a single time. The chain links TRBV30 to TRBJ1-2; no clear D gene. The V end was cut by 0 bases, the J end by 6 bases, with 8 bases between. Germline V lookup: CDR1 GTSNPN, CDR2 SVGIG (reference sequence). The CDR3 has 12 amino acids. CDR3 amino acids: CAWSVSGNGYTF. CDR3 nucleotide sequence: TGTGCCTGGAGTGTTTCGGGCAATGGCTACACCTTC. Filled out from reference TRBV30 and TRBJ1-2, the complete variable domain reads SQTIHQWPATLVQPVGSPLSLECTVEGTSNPNLYWYRQAAGRGLQLLFYSVGIGQISSEVPQNLSASRPQDRQFILSSKKLLLSDSGFYLCAWSVSGNGYTFGSGTRLTVV.

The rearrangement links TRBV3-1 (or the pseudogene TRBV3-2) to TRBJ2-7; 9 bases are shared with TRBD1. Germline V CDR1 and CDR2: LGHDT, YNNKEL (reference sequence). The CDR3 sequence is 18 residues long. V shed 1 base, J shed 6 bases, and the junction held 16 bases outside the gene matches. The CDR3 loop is CASSQVLFPGQGGSEQYF. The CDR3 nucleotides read TGTGCCAGCAGCCAAGTCTTATTCCCGGGACAGGGAGGCAGCGAGCAGTACTTC.

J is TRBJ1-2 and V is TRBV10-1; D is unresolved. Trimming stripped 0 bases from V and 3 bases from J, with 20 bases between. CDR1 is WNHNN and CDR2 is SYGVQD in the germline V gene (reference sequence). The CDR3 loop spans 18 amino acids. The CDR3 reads CASSESASKSGQYYGYTF. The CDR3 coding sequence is TGCGCCAGCAGTGAGTCAGCCTCCAAGTCGGGCCAATACTATGGCTACACCTTC.

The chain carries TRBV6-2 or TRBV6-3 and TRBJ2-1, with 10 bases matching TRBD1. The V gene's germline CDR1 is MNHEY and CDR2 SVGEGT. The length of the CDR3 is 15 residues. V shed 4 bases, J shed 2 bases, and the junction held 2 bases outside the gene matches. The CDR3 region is CASSLTGGTYNEQFF. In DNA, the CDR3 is TGTGCCAGCAGTTTGACAGGGGGCACCTACAATGAGCAGTTCTTC.

The CDR3 reads CASSRTGSSYEQYF. CDR3 nucleotide sequence: TGTGCCAGCTCACGGACAGGGAGCTCCTACGAGCAGTACTTC. V and J are TRBV18 and TRBJ2-7; 8 bases fit TRBD1. After removal of 4 bases from V and 0 bases from J, the junction contained 2 bases not matched to a gene. Germline CDR1 and CDR2: KGHSH and LQKENI. The CDR3 has 14 amino acids. Full variable domain (missing parts from reference TRBV18 and TRBJ2-7): NAGVMQNPRHLVRRRGQEARLRCSPMKGHSHVYWYRQLPEEGLKFMVYLQKENIIDESGMPKERFSAEFPKEGPSILRIQQVVRGDSAAYFCASSRTGSSYEQYFGPGTRLTVT.

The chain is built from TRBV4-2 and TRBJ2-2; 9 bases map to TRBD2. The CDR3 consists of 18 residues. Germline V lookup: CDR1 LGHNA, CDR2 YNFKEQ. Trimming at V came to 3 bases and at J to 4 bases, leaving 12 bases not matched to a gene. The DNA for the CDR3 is TGTGCCAGCAGCCACGGAGGGACTAGCCGAAAGAGCACCGGGGAGCTGTTTTTT. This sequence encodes CASSHGGTSRKSTGELFF.